These 11 T cell receptor beta chains share one sample of origin, sequenced in a study of blood T cell repertoires in COVID-19. The assay was immunoSEQ multiplex PCR, and TCRdb's table has in-frame clones only and misses some. This table holds under 250,000 clones, 84% found once. Sequencing was done on a sample of peripheral blood. The origin of the receptors is a woman between 50 and 59 years old with active or convalescent COVID-19.

This chain joins TRBV5-1 and TRBJ2-2; the match to TRBD1 covers 7 bases. The germline CDR1 and CDR2 sequences are SGHRS and YFSETQ. The junction had 2 bases not matched to a gene; V was cut back by 0 bases and J by 0 bases. CDR3 length: 16 amino acids. The CDR3 DNA reads TGCGCCAGCAGCTTGGTGGGACAGCCGAACACCGGGGAGCTGTTTTTT. Translated, it gives CASSLVGQPNTGELFF.

The chain is built from TRBV7-9 and TRBJ1-5, with unresolved D. The germline V gene encodes CDR1 SEHNR and CDR2 FQNEAQ (reference sequence). The CDR3 sequence is 13 residues long. V lost 1 base and J 5 bases, leaving 6 bases between the germline ends. DNA for the CDR3: TGTGCCAGCAGCTTAGGAAGCCATCAGCCCCAGCATTTT. The encoded protein is CASSLGSHQPQHF.

V gene TRBV6-5 combines with J gene TRBJ2-3; D perhaps matches TRBD1 (6 bases). The germline V and J ends were trimmed by 8 bases and 6 bases, with 18 bases remaining between them. The CDR3 loop spans 14 amino acids. Germline-derived CDR1 and CDR2 are MNHEY and SVGAGI. The CDR3 loop reads CASVVQGAWDTQYF. The CDR3 DNA is TGTGCCAGCGTGGTACAGGGCGCGTGGGATACGCAGTATTTT.

V usage is TRBV10-3 and J usage is TRBJ1-5; TRBD1 aligns across 7 bases. The trim removed 10 bases at V and 5 bases at J, leaving 11 bases unmatched. Germline CDR1 and CDR2: ENHRY and SYGVKD. The CDR3 sequence is 14 residues long. This CDR3 reads CATRQGPSDQPQHF. DNA for the CDR3: TGTGCCACTCGACAGGGACCAAGCGATCAGCCCCAGCATTTT.

The V gene is TRBV5-1, the J gene TRBJ2-7; 8 bases are shared with TRBD1. The CDR3 runs to 17 residues. Germline V gene sequence: CDR1 SGHRS, CDR2 YFSETQ. After removal of 2 bases from V and 2 bases from J, the junction contained 12 bases not matched to a gene. The CDR3 reads CASSLKLQGAGTYEQYF. In DNA form, the CDR3 reads TGCGCCAGCAGCTTAAAATTGCAGGGGGCCGGGACCTACGAGCAGTACTTC.

The chain couples TRBV25-1 to TRBJ2-5; D gene unclear. The ends were cut back, 1 base at V and 5 bases at J, with 2 bases in the middle. The V gene's germline CDR1 is MGHDK and CDR2 SYGVNS. CDR3 length equals 11 residues. The CDR3 loop reads CASSESETQYF. CDR3 DNA sequence: TGTGCCAGCAGTGAATCGGAGACCCAGTACTTC.

The gene calls are TRBV25-1 and TRBJ2-2; D unclear. The germline gives CDR1 MGHDK, CDR2 SYGVNS. This CDR3 region has 13 residues. Trimming took 1 base from V and 3 from J, leaving 3 bases between them. The DNA of the CDR3 is TGTGCCAGCAGTGAATTAGACACCGGGGAGCTGTTTTTT. It codes for CASSELDTGELFF.

This clone came up a few times. The gene calls are TRBV2 and TRBJ1-2, with D hard to call. Germline V gene sequence: CDR1 SNHLY, CDR2 FYNNEI. Deletions cut 2 bases from V and 4 bases from J, with 8 bases between. CDR3 length: 13 residues. For the CDR3, the DNA is TGTGCCAGCAGTGAACCCCCAATCTATGGCTACACCTTC. It encodes CASSEPPIYGYTF. Full variable domain (missing parts from reference TRBV2 and TRBJ1-2): EPEVTQTPSHQVTQMGQEVILRCVPISNHLYFYWYRQILGQKVEFLVSFYNNEISEKSEIFDDQFSVERPDGSNFTLKIRSTKLEDSAMYFCASSEPPIYGYTFGSGTRLTVV.

The V call is TRBV5-1, the J call TRBJ1-5; D call uncertain. Germline V CDR1 and CDR2: SGHRS, YFSETQ. This CDR3 has 12 residues. V was trimmed by 3 bases and J by 9 bases, leaving 10 bases between them. CDR3 in amino acids: CASSSPPGPQHF. The CDR3 nucleotides are TGCGCCAGCAGCTCCCCTCCAGGGCCCCAGCATTTT. The full variable domain, with the rest looked up from reference TRBV5-1 and TRBJ1-5, is KAGVTQTPRYLIKTRGQQVTLSCSPISGHRSVSWYQQTPGQGLQFLFEYFSETQRNKGNFPGRFSGRQFSNSRSEMNVSTLELGDSALYLCASSSPPGPQHFGDGTRLSIL.

V and J are TRBV9 and TRBJ1-2, with 7 bases identical to TRBD1. The V and J ends lost 3 bases and 0 bases, in that order; junction bases with no gene match: 8. This CDR3 spans 16 amino acids. In germline, CDR1 is SGDLS, CDR2 YYNGEE. The CDR3 DNA sequence: TGTGCCAGCAGCGCCGACGGACAGGTAGCTAACTATGGCTACACCTTC. Protein sequence: CASSADGQVANYGYTF.

About this clone itself: Other nucleotide sequences from this sample produce the same CDR3. The chain employs TRBV2 and TRBJ1-5; D possibly corresponds to TRBD1 (6 bases). Germline V gene data show CDR1 as SNHLY and CDR2 as FYNNEI. CDR3 length: 13 amino acids. The V end was cut by 6 bases, the J end by 1 base, with 7 bases between. This chain's CDR3 is CASSGQSNQPQHF. The CDR3 nucleotides read TGTGCCAGCAGCGGACAGAGCAATCAGCCCCAGCATTTT.